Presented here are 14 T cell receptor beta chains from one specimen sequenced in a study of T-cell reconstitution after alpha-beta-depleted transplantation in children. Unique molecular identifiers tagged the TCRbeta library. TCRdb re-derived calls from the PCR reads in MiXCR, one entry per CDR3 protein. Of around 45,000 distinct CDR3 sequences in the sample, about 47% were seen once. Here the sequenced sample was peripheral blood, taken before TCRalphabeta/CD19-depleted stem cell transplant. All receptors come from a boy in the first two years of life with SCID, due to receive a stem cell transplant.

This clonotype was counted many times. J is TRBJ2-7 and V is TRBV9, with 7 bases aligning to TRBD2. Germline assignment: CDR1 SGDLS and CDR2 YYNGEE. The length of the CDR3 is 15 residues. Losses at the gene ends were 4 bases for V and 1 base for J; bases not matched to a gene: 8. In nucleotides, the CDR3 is TGTGCCAGCAGCCCTCGCCCTAGCGGTTCCTACGAGCAGTACTTC. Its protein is CASSPRPSGSYEQYF.

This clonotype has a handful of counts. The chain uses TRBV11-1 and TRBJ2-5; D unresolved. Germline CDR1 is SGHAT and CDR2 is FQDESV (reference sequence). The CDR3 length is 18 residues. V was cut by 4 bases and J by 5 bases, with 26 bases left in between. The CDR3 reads CASSYDGVVVGYRETQYF. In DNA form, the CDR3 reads TGTGCCAGCAGCTACGACGGAGTAGTAGTTGGTTATCGGGAGACCCAGTACTTC.

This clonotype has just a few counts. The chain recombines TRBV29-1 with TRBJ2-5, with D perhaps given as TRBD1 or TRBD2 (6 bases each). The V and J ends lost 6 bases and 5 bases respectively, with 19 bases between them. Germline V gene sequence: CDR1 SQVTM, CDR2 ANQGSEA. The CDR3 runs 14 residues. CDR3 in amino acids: CSVEGGAVLETQYF. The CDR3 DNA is TGCAGCGTGGAGGGGGGCGCGGTCTTGGAGACCCAGTACTTC.

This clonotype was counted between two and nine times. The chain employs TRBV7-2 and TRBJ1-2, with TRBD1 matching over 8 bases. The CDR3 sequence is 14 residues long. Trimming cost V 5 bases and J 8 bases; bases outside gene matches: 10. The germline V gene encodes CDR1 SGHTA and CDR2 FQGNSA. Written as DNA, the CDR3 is TGTGCCAGCAGCCCCCAGGGGGCAGCGAGCGGCTACACCTTC. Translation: CASSPQGAASGYTF.

DNA of the CDR3: TGTGCCAGCATTCTCCCCGGGGGGACTGAGCAGTTCTTC. Its translation is CASILPGGTEQFF. The J gene is TRBJ2-1, the V gene TRBV12-3 or TRBV12-4, with 7 bases that match TRBD2. With 7 bases clipped from V and 9 bases from J, the junction kept 9 bases outside the gene matches. The CDR3 is made up of 13 amino acids.

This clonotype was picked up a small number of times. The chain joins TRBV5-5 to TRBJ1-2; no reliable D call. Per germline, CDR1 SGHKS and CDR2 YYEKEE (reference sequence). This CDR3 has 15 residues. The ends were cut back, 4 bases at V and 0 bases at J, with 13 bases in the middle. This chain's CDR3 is CASSPTPFSNYGYTF. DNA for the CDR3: TGTGCCAGCAGCCCCACCCCATTCTCTAACTATGGCTACACCTTC.

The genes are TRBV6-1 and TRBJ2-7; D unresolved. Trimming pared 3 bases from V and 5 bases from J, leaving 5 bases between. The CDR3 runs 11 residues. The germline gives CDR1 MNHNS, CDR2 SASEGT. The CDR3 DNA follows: TGTGCCAGCAGTGACTACAACGAGCAGTACTTC. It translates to CASSDYNEQYF.

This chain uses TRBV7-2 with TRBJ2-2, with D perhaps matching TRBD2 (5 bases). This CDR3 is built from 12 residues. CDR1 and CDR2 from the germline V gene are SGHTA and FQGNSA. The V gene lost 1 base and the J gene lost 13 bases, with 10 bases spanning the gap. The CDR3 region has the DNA TGTGCCAGCAGCTTAGACGCGGGTCGGCTGTTTTTT. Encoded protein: CASSLDAGRLFF.

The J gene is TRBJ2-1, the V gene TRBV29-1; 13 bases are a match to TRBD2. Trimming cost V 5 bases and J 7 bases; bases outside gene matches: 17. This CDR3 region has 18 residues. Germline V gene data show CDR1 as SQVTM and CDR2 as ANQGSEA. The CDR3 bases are TGCAGCGTTCCCTTGGGACTAGCGGGGCTCCAGGGGGGGAATGAGCAGTTCTTC. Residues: CSVPLGLAGLQGGNEQFF.

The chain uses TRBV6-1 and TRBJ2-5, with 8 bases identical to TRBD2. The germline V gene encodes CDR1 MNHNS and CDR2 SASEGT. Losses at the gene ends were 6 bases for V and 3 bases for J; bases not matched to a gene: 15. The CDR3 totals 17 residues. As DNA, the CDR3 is TGTGCCAGCAGCCCCCGCCCTCACCGGGGGGGAAAAGAGACCCAGTACTTC. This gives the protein CASSPRPHRGGKETQYF.

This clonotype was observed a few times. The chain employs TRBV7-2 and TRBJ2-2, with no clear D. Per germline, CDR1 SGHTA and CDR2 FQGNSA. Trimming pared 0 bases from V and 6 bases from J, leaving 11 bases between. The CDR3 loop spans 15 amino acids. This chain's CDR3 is CASSLATSGAGELFF. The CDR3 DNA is TGTGCCAGCAGCTTAGCTACCTCCGGAGCCGGGGAGCTGTTTTTT.

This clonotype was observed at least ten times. CDR3 region: CASSLGGRENEQFF. CDR3 nucleotides: TGTGCCAGCAGCTTAGGAGGCAGGGAGAATGAGCAGTTCTTC. The V and J genes are TRBV11-2 and TRBJ2-1; TRBD1 or TRBD2 may be the D gene (5 bases each). This CDR3 contains 14 residues. Germline assignment: CDR1 SGHAT and CDR2 FQNNGV. Trimming cost V 1 base and J 7 bases, with 11 bases left between them.

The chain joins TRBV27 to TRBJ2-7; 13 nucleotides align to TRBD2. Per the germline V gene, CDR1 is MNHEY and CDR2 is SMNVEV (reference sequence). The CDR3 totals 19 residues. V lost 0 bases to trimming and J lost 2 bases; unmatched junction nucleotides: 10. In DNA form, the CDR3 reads TGTGCCAGCAGTTTATCCCCGTTGACTAGCGGGGGGCTTGCCTACGAGCAGTACTTC. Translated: CASSLSPLTSGGLAYEQYF.

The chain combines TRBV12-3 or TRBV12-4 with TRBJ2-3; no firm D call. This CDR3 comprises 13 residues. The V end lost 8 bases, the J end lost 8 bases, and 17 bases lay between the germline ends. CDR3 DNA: TGTGCCAGCGCCCCGGGCACTTATGCTACGCAGTATTTT. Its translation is CASAPGTYATQYF.